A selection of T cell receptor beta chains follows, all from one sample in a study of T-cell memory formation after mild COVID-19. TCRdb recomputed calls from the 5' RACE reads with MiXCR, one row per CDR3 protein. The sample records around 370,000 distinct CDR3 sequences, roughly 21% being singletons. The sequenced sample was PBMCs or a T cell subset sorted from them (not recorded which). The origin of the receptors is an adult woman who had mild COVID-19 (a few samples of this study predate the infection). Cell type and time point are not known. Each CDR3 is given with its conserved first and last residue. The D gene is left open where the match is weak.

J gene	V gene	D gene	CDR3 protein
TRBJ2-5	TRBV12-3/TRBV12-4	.	CASSLQNEETQYF
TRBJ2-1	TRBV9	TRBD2	CASSASGRAVEQFF
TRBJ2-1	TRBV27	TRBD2	CASSFPGTSGYNEQFF
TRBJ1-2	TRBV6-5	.	CASSYGAGDYGYTF
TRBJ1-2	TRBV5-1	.	CASHTGRDYGYTF
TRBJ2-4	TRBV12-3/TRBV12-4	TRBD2	CASSPSGSRDIQYF
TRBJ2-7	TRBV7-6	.	CASSFGGGPYEQYF
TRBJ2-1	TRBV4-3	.	CASSQGRAREQFF
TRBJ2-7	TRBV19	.	CASSISGTGSYEQYF
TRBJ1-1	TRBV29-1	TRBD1	CSGGQATEAFF
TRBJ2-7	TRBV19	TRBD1	CASSPTGYTYEQYF
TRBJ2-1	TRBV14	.	CASSPYVAGEQFF
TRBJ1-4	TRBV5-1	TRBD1	CASSIGTGREKLFF
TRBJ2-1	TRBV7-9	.	CASSPRGTFTEQFF
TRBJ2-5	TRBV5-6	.	CASSAHGGRETQYF
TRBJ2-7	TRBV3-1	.	CASSQTGYEQYF
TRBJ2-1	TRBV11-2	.	CASSLSLGREQFF
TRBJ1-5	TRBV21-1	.	CASSKITGGADQPQHF